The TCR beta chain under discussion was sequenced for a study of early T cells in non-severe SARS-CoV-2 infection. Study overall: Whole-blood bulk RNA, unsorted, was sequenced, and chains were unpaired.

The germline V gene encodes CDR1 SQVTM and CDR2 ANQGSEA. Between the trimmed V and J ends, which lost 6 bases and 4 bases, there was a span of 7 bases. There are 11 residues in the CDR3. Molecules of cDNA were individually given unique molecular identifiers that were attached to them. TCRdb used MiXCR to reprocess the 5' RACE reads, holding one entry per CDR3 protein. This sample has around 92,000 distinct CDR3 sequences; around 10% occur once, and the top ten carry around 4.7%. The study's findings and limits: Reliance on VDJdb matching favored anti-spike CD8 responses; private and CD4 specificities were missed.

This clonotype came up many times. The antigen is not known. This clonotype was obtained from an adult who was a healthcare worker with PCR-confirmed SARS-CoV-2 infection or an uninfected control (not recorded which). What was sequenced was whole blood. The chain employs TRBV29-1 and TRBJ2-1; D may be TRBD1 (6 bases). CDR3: CSVGQYNEQFF. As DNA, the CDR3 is TGCAGCGTCGGACAGTACAATGAGCAGTTCTTC.